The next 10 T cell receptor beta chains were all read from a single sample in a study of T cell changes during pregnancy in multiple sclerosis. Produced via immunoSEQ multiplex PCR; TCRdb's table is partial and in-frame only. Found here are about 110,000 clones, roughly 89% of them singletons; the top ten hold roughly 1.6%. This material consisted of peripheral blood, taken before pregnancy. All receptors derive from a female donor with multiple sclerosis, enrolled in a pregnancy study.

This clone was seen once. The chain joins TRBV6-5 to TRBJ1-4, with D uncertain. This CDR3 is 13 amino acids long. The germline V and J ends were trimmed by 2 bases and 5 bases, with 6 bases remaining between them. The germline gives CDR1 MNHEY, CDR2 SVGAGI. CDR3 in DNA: TGTGCCAGCAGTTACCTTGAGAATGAAAAACTGTTTTTT. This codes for CASSYLENEKLFF.

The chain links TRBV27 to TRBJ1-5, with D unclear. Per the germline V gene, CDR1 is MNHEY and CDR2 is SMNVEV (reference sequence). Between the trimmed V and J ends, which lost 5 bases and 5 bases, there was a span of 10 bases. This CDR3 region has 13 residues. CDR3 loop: CASSTGGYQPQHF. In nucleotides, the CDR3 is TGTGCCAGCAGTACCGGAGGGTATCAGCCCCAGCATTTT.

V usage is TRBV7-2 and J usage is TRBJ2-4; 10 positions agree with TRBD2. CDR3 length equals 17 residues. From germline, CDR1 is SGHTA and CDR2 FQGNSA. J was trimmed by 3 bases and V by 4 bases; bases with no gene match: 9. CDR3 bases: TGTGCCAGCAGCTCCCCCCGCTTAGCGGGGGGCAAAAACATTCAGTACTTC. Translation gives CASSSPRLAGGKNIQYF.

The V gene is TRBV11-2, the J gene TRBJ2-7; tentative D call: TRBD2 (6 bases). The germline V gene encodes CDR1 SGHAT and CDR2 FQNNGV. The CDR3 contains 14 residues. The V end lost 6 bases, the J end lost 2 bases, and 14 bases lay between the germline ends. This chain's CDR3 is CASSEPGGAYEQYF. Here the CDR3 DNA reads TGTGCCAGCAGTGAACCCGGAGGGGCCTACGAGCAGTACTTC. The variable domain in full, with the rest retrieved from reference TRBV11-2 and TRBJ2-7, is EAGVAQSPRYKIIEKRQSVAFWCNPISGHATLYWYQQILGQGPKLLIQFQNNGVVDDSQLPKDRFSAERLKGVDSTLKIQPAKLEDSAVYLCASSEPGGAYEQYFGPGTRLTVT.

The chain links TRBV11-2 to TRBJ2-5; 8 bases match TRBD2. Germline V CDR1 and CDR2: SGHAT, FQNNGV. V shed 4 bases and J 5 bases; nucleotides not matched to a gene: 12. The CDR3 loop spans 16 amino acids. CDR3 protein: CASSSGLAGYPETQYF. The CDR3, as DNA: TGTGCCAGCAGCTCCGGACTAGCAGGATATCCGGAGACCCAGTACTTC. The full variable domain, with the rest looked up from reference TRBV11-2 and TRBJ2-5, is EAGVAQSPRYKIIEKRQSVAFWCNPISGHATLYWYQQILGQGPKLLIQFQNNGVVDDSQLPKDRFSAERLKGVDSTLKIQPAKLEDSAVYLCASSSGLAGYPETQYFGPGTRLLVL.

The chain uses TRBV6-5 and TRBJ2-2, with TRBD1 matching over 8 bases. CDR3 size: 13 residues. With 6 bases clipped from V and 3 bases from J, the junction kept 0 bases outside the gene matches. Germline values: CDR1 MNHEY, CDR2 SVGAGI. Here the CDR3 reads CASRTGDTGELFF. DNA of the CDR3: TGTGCCAGCAGGACAGGGGACACCGGGGAGCTGTTTTTT.

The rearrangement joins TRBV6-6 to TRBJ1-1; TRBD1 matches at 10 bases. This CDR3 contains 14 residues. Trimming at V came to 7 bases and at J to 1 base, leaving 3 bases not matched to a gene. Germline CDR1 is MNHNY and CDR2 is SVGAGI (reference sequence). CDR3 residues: CASTDRGRNTEAFF. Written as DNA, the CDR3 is TGTGCCAGCACCGACAGGGGGCGGAACACTGAAGCTTTCTTT.

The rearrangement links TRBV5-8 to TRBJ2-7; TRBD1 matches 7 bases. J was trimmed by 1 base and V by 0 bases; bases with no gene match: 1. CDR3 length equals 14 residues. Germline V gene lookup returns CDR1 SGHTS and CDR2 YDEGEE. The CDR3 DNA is TGTGCCAGCAGCTTGGACAGGGGATCCTACGAGCAGTACTTC. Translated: CASSLDRGSYEQYF.

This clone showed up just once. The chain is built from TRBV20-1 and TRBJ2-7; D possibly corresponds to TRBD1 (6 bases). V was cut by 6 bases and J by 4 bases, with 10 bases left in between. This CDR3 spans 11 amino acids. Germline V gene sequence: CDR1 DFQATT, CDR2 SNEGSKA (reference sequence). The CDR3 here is CSAGHWYEQYF. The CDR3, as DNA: TGCAGTGCGGGACACTGGTACGAGCAGTACTTC.

CDR3 residues: CASSLTGARETQYF. The CDR3 DNA sequence: TGCGCCAGCAGCTTGACAGGGGCGAGGGAGACCCAGTACTTC. The chain couples TRBV5-1 to TRBJ2-5; TRBD1 matches 7 bases. This CDR3 contains 14 residues. With V trimmed by 1 base and J by 5 bases, 5 bases remained unmatched. Germline CDR1 reads SGHRS; CDR2 reads YFSETQ.